This T cell receptor beta chain was sequenced in a study of vaccination and CD4 T cells after COVID-19. Study overall: A positive SARS-CoV-2 nasal swab PCR result was recorded for each convalescent patient; nine were mild and one severe. Sampling post-COVID took place a median 101 days after diagnosis (range 35 to 161). Each control culture was treated with a CEFX pool, an HIV-1 Nef pool, or no peptide.

With regard to this clonotype: The target antigen is unknown.

Cultured CD4+ T-cell DNA underwent Oncomine TCR Beta short-read sequencing. Researchers extracted genomic DNA from CD4+ T cells that had been cultured. One entry per CDR3 protein, called by TCRdb with MiXCR from the PCR reads. The sample includes some 15,000 distinct CDR3 sequences, about two fifths of them seen just once. Treatment indicated: roughly 10-day PBMC culture with coronavirus spike peptide pools or control peptides (ViraFEST assay). The clonotype comes from a human donor who had recovered from COVID-19. The sample consisted of CD4+ T cells from blood, cultured in vitro, taken before SARS-CoV-2 vaccination.

CDR3 nucleotide sequence: TGTGCCAGCTCAACGGGACTAGCGGGAGGAGAGACCCAGTACTTC. The encoded protein is CASSTGLAGGETQYF. The chain employs TRBV18 and TRBJ2-5, with 15 bases fitting TRBD2. The germline V gene has CDR1 KGHSH and CDR2 LQKENI. This CDR3 spans 15 amino acids. The trim removed 5 bases at V and 4 bases at J, leaving 2 bases unmatched.